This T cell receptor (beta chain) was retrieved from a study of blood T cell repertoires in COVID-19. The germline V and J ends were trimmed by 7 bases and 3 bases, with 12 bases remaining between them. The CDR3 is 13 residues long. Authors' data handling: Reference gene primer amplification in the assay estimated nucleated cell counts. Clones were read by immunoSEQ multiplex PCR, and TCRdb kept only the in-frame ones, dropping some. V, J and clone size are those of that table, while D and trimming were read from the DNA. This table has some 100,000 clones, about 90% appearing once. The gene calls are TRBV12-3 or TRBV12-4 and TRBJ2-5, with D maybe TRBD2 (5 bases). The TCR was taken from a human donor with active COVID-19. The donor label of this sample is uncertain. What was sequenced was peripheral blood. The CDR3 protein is CASNRGGEETQYF. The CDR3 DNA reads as TGTGCCAGCAACCGGGGTGGCGAAGAGACCCAGTACTTC.